The rows below give T cell receptor beta chains drawn from one sample of a study of T-cell reconstitution after alpha-beta-depleted transplantation in children. TCRdb reprocessed the PCR reads with MiXCR, giving one entry per CDR3 protein. This table has approximately 400,000 distinct CDR3 sequences, roughly 11% appearing once. This sample comprised PBMCs from the stem cell graft donor, obtained from the stem cell graft. All receptors derive from a human donor who donated a stem cell graft to a child with acute myeloid leukemia. The CDR3 runs from the conserved cysteine through the conserved F or W. D genes are given only for firm matches. Only part of the rows carry a size: once, few, many, or a class if the clone is expanded.

v_gene	d_gene	j_gene	abundance	CDR3aa	CDR3nt
TRBV20-1	NA	TRBJ2-1	NA	CSALRPGAGVNEQFF	TGCAGTGCTCTCCGACCGGGGGCCGGGGTCAATGAGCAGTTCTTC
TRBV5-1	TRBD1	TRBJ2-1	few	CASSGGQGNNNEQFF	TGCGCCAGCAGCGGGGGACAGGGGAATAACAATGAGCAGTTCTTC
TRBV3-1	NA	TRBJ1-2	NA	CASSPSGIPLGGYTF	TGTGCCAGCAGCCCCTCGGGGATCCCCCTCGGGGGCTACACCTTC
TRBV7-2	TRBD2	TRBJ2-1	NA	CASSSQAGGVQFF	TGTGCCAGCAGCTCACAAGCGGGAGGGGTGCAGTTCTTC
TRBV3-1	NA	TRBJ1-3	NA	CASSPSVIGNTIYF	TGTGCCAGCAGCCCCTCCGTAATCGGAAACACCATATATTTT
TRBV7-2	NA	TRBJ2-4	few	CASSLKGHPLAKNIQYF	TGTGCCAGCAGCCTTAAGGGACATCCTCTAGCCAAAAACATTCAGTACTTC
TRBV7-9	NA	TRBJ2-2	many	CASRRITGELFF	TGTGCCAGCAGGCGTATCACCGGGGAGCTGTTTTTT
TRBV28	NA	TRBJ2-1	few	CASSLGGFYNEQFF	TGTGCCAGCAGTTTAGGGGGCTTCTACAATGAGCAGTTCTTC
TRBV16	NA	TRBJ1-6	few	CASSQRSNNSPLHF	TGTGCCAGCAGCCAACGCTCAAATAATTCACCCCTCCACTTT
TRBV20-1	TRBD2	TRBJ2-1	few	CSARLGGRLYNEQFF	TGCAGTGCTAGATTGGGCGGGAGACTCTACAATGAGCAGTTCTTC
TRBV20-1	TRBD2	TRBJ2-3	few	CSARDGTSGSGTQYF	TGCAGTGCTAGAGACGGGACTAGCGGGAGTGGTACGCAGTATTTT
TRBV4-1	TRBD2	TRBJ2-7	NA	CASSQAPAGVYEQYF	TGCGCCAGCAGCCAAGCTCCTGCGGGAGTCTACGAGCAGTACTTC
TRBV5-1	NA	TRBJ2-5	NA	CASSINGAMGQETQYF	TGCGCCAGCAGTATTAACGGGGCCATGGGGCAAGAGACCCAGTACTTC
TRBV29-1	NA	TRBJ2-1	NA	CSVVTGLYNEQFF	TGCAGCGTTGTCACGGGTTTGTACAATGAGCAGTTCTTC
TRBV7-9	TRBD1	TRBJ2-5	few	CASSIGQGSETQYF	TGTGCCAGCAGCATCGGACAGGGGTCGGAGACCCAGTACTTC
TRBV29-1	NA	TRBJ2-1	NA	CSVEDRVLGALLSEQFF	TGCAGCGTTGAAGATCGAGTTCTGGGGGCGCTTCTATCTGAGCAGTTCTTC
TRBV6-2/TRBV6-3	NA	TRBJ2-5	NA	CASSYSSTLRDKQETQYF	TGTGCCAGCAGTTACTCCTCAACGCTACGGGACAAACAAGAGACCCAGTACTTC
TRBV5-1	NA	TRBJ2-5	few	CASRSRGWGQETQYF	TGCGCCAGCAGAAGCAGGGGATGGGGCCAAGAGACCCAGTACTTC
TRBV11-2	NA	TRBJ1-1	many	CASSSLRGGRANTEAFF	TGTGCCAGCAGCTCGCTTAGGGGGGGCAGGGCAAACACTGAAGCTTTCTTT
TRBV7-2	NA	TRBJ2-7	NA	CASSLDPGLSSYEQYF	TGTGCCAGCAGCTTAGACCCCGGGCTAAGCTCCTACGAGCAGTACTTC
TRBV20-1	NA	TRBJ2-1	few	CSARTLANYNEQFF	TGCAGTGCTAGAACCCTAGCGAACTACAATGAGCAGTTCTTC
TRBV5-6	TRBD2	TRBJ2-1	few	CASSLSASGAHNEQFF	TGTGCCAGCAGCTTGTCGGCTAGCGGGGCCCACAATGAGCAGTTCTTC
TRBV5-1	NA	TRBJ2-2	NA	CASSFFLTSDTGELFF	TGCGCCAGCAGCTTTTTTCTGACCAGCGACACCGGGGAGCTGTTTTTT
TRBV5-1	NA	TRBJ1-1	many	CASSLGVRGITEAFF	TGCGCCAGCAGCTTGGGGGTGAGAGGGATAACTGAAGCTTTCTTT
TRBV4-1	TRBD1	TRBJ2-1	NA	CASSRTGQGLSRREQFF	TGCGCCAGCAGCCGAACCGGACAGGGGCTCTCGAGGAGGGAGCAGTTCTTC
TRBV20-1	TRBD1	TRBJ1-5	few	CSANAPGQGGGQPQHF	TGCAGTGCTAATGCCCCGGGACAGGGTGGGGGTCAGCCCCAGCATTTT
TRBV29-1	TRBD1	TRBJ2-2	few	CSVTTGVNTGELFF	TGCAGCGTGACGACAGGGGTGAACACCGGGGAGCTGTTTTTT
TRBV5-1	TRBD2	TRBJ2-3	few	CASSLELLAGETDTQYF	TGCGCCAGCAGCTTGGAGCTATTGGCGGGAGAGACAGATACGCAGTATTTT
TRBV7-2	NA	TRBJ2-7	many	CASSSTGYEQYF	TGTGCCAGCAGCTCCACCGGGTACGAGCAGTACTTC